The sequence of this T cell receptor beta chain was determined in a study of OX40 agonist ivuxolimab in advanced cancers. Broadly, across the study: The costimulatory receptor OX40 (CD134) was targeted by ivuxolimab, a fully human IgG2 agonistic monoclonal antibody. Intravenous ivuxolimab was administered to patients every 2 weeks at six dose levels: 0.01, 0.1, 0.3, 1.5, 3 and 10 mg/kg. Peripheral TCRbeta sequencing was intended to test whether TCR sequence diversity was altered and clonal T-cell expansion was caused by ivuxolimab. The dose-escalation cohort was about 83% male with a mean age of approximately 60 years, ranging from about 20 to 85. Patients were allowed to have had prior anti-PD-1, anti-PD-L1 or anti-CTLA-4 therapy, and 40% to 45% of the dose-escalation patients had previously received checkpoint inhibitors. Of the approximately 50 dose-escalation patients, hepatocellular carcinoma was present in about 19, melanoma in roughly 15, renal cell carcinoma in 9 and head and neck cancer in 9. Three dose-escalation patients achieved partial responses, one with hepatocellular carcinoma and two with cutaneous melanoma. The paper describes the monotherapy dose-escalation part (N ≈ 52 patients) of the phase I trial of ivuxolimab.

Genomic DNA was extracted from sorted cells for sequencing of the TCRbeta CDR3 region. The immunoSEQ Assay was used for sequencing of TCRbeta CDR3 regions. TCRdb retrieved this table from immuneACCESS and kept in-frame rearrangements only. Not all clones are present; in checked studies, unresolved V genes account for under half, and no reason is known for the remainder. This sample gives 55,000 to 85,000 clones in total; about 85% of them show up just once. The ten largest clones add up to 0.68% of the sample. This clone occurred once. The antigen it binds to is not known. No much larger clone is present one base from it, and per-base qualities are unavailable. The trial excluded patients who had a history of autoimmune disease or who were on systemic immunosuppression. Peripheral blood for TCR sequencing was drawn from every dose cohort at baseline, at cycle 4 day 1 and at cycle 7 day 1. The samples were taken from a phase I, first-in-human, multicenter, open-label dose-escalation trial of ivuxolimab. The trial enrolled adults with locally advanced or metastatic head and neck squamous cell, hepatocellular, melanoma or renal cell carcinoma. CD4+ and CD8+ T cells were sorted separately from peripheral blood before TCR sequencing.

The CDR3 has 12 amino acids, counting the end cysteine and phenylalanine. Only the CDR3 DNA is retained, 36 bases long and in frame from the first base. Trimming removed 2 bases from V and 11 bases from J, leaving 12 bases between the germline ends. CDR1 and CDR2, looked up from the germline V gene (reference sequence), are SEHNR and FQNEAQ. Study-wide findings and limitations: The antigen specificity of the clonally expanded peripheral T cells was not determined. After ivuxolimab, CD8+ T cells had more expanded clones than CD4+ T cells on average. Low levels of normalized T-cell clonal expansion were also seen in some nonresponding patients. Clonal expansion of both CD4+ and CD8+ blood T cells was observed from baseline to week 6 at doses 0.1 to 3.0 mg/kg. In partial responders in the 0.1-3.0 mg/kg groups, normalized peripheral clonal expansion was found to be among the lowest, especially among CD8+ T cells.

This sequence was found in an adult with an advanced solid tumor such as melanoma, head and neck, liver or kidney cancer. Sequenced material: CD4+ or CD8+ T cells sorted from blood, taken in a trial of the OX40 agonist ivuxolimab. The chain couples TRBV7-9 to TRBJ1-1; the D gene is unclear. The CDR3 reads as follows: CASSLRERVAFF. The nucleotides are TGTGCCAGCAGCTTACGGGAGCGGGTGGCTTTCTTT.